The 27 T cell receptor beta chains given below trace back to one sample, sequenced in a study of cytomegalovirus exposure and HLA in healthy donors. The PCR employed 60 Vbeta primers together with 13 Jbeta primers. Data came from immunoSEQ multiplex PCR; TCRdb stores just in-frame clones and leaves some out. The sample holds about 200,000 clones, roughly 84% seen once. Material for sequencing was PBMCs. The receptor source for this set is a man over 45 in good health and CMV-seronegative.

In the case of this clone: Different DNA sequences within this sample yield the same CDR3. The rearrangement uses TRBV6-1 and TRBJ2-7; 9 positions agree with TRBD2. The CDR3 is 15 amino acids. Trimming cost V 2 bases and J 5 bases; bases outside gene matches: 7. Germline assignment: CDR1 MNHNS and CDR2 SASEGT. For the CDR3, the DNA is TGTGCCAGCAGTGAACCAGGACTAGCGAGGAACGAGCAGTACTTC. It encodes CASSEPGLARNEQYF.

The genes are TRBV19 and TRBJ2-7; 9 nucleotides align to TRBD2. The trim removed 6 bases at V and 3 bases at J, leaving 6 bases unmatched. Germline values: CDR1 LNHDA, CDR2 SQIVND (reference sequence). This CDR3 region has 14 residues. DNA for the CDR3: TGTGCCAGTAGACTTAGCGGGAGCTACTACGAGCAGTACTTC. It yields the protein CASRLSGSYYEQYF.

CDR3 residues: CASRPTGTGDRPLHF. As DNA, the CDR3 is TGTGCCAGCAGACCCACCGGGACAGGGGACAGGCCCCTCCACTTT. The chain combines TRBV6-5 with TRBJ1-6; 10 bases line up with TRBD1. Germline V gene sequence: CDR1 MNHEY, CDR2 SVGAGI. V dropped 6 bases and J dropped 13; count of bases not matched to a gene: 12. This CDR3 spans 15 amino acids.

The gene calls are TRBV14 and TRBJ2-3; 9 nucleotides match TRBD2. Germline loops: CDR1 SGHDN, CDR2 FVKESK. This CDR3 is built from 16 residues. Trimming took 3 bases from V and 2 from J; bases not matched to a gene: 6. The CDR3 nucleotides are TGTGCCAGCAGCCACTCTCTAGCGGGACTCACAGATACGCAGTATTTT. This encodes CASSHSLAGLTDTQYF.

The genes are TRBV6-1 and TRBJ1-5, with 9 bases identical to TRBD1. CDR3 length: 15 residues. V lost 7 bases, J lost 0 bases, and 4 bases stayed unmatched. In germline, CDR1 is MNHNS, CDR2 SASEGT. The CDR3 loop is CASIWTGDSNQPQHF. CDR3 coding DNA: TGTGCCAGCATCTGGACAGGGGATAGCAATCAGCCCCAGCATTTT.

The V and J genes are TRBV29-1 and TRBJ2-7, with D maybe TRBD1 (6 bases). Trimming removed 6 bases from V and 3 bases from J, with 15 bases in between. Germline V gene sequence: CDR1 SQVTM, CDR2 ANQGSEA. CDR3 size: 13 residues. The CDR3 region has the DNA TGCAGCGTAAGGGGTCAGGGGCGCTACGAGCAGTACTTC. Its protein is CSVRGQGRYEQYF.

The chain has TRBV4-1 and TRBJ2-5, with 7 bases fitting TRBD2. V shed 0 bases and J 2 bases; nucleotides not matched to a gene: 6. The germline gives CDR1 MGHRA, CDR2 YSYEKL. CDR3 length: 16 residues. The CDR3 nucleotides are TGCGCCAGCAGCCAAGACCCCAGCGGGGTGCAAGAGACCCAGTACTTC. Residues: CASSQDPSGVQETQYF.

The rearrangement links TRBV7-2 to TRBJ2-7, with D possibly being TRBD1 (5 bases). The CDR3 has 15 residues. V was cut by 1 base and J by 1 base, with 11 bases left in between. CDR1 SGHTA and CDR2 FQGNSA come from the germline V gene. The CDR3 DNA is TGTGCCAGCAGCTTAGTACAGGATGTTTCCTACGAGCAGTACTTC. This encodes CASSLVQDVSYEQYF.

The J gene is TRBJ2-2, the V gene TRBV5-1; 7 bases agree with TRBD1. This CDR3 has 14 residues. Trimming took 3 bases from V and 4 from J; bases not matched to a gene: 3. The V gene's germline CDR1 is SGHRS and CDR2 YFSETQ. CDR3 sequence reads: CASSSRTGTGELFF. CDR3 nucleotides: TGCGCCAGCAGCTCAAGGACAGGCACCGGGGAGCTGTTTTTT. The full variable domain, completed using reference TRBV5-1 and TRBJ2-2, is KAGVTQTPRYLIKTRGQQVTLSCSPISGHRSVSWYQQTPGQGLQFLFEYFSETQRNKGNFPGRFSGRQFSNSRSEMNVSTLELGDSALYLCASSSRTGTGELFFGEGSRLTVL.

The gene calls are TRBV19 and TRBJ2-2, with TRBD2 matching 12 bases. The ends lost 2 bases at V and 7 bases at J; junction bases unmatched: 5. Germline values: CDR1 LNHDA, CDR2 SQIVND (reference sequence). The CDR3 has 16 residues. The CDR3 reads CASSIRGTSGHGELFF. CDR3 nucleotides: TGTGCCAGTAGTATAAGAGGGACTAGCGGGCACGGGGAGCTGTTTTTT.

V gene TRBV6-5 combines with J gene TRBJ2-3, with 7 bases fitting TRBD2. The germline V gene encodes CDR1 MNHEY and CDR2 SVGAGI. Losses at the gene ends were 7 bases for V and 8 bases for J; bases not matched to a gene: 9. The CDR3 has 13 amino acids. The CDR3 DNA follows: TGTGCCAGCATCAAGGGAGGGTCAGGTACGCAGTATTTT. This sequence encodes CASIKGGSGTQYF.

This clone was seen a single time. V usage is TRBV27 and J usage is TRBJ2-2, with D possibly TRBD1 on 6 matching bases. The CDR3 sequence is 16 residues long. Germline CDR1 is MNHEY and CDR2 is SMNVEV (reference sequence). V lost 6 bases to trimming and J lost 1 base, with 15 bases between them. The CDR3 region has the DNA TGTGCCAGCAGGGAAACCGGGACACTGAACACCGGGGAGCTGTTTTTT. Its protein product is CASRETGTLNTGELFF.

The chain combines TRBV27 with TRBJ1-4; a weak D match, TRBD1 (5 bases). This CDR3 contains 14 residues. Trimming took 6 bases from V and 10 from J, leaving 18 bases between them. Germline loops: CDR1 MNHEY, CDR2 SMNVEV (reference sequence). CDR3 coding DNA: TGTGCCAGCAGCTACCAGGGAGGCTTGGGAAAACTGTTTTTT. This codes for CASSYQGGLGKLFF. Using reference TRBV27 and TRBJ1-4 for the parts outside the CDR3, the full variable domain is EAQVTQNPRYLITVTGKKLTVTCSQNMNHEYMSWYRQDPGLGLRQIYYSMNVEVTDKGDVPEGYKVSRKEKRNFPLILESPSPNQTSLYFCASSYQGGLGKLFFGSGTQLSVL.

This chain joins TRBV4-1 and TRBJ1-1; tentatively, D is TRBD1 (6 bases). Germline V gives CDR1 MGHRA, CDR2 YSYEKL. This CDR3 has 15 amino acids. The V end was cut by 4 bases, the J end by 4 bases, with 16 bases between. The CDR3 DNA is TGCGCCAGCAGCCCCCAGAGAGGGGGGGCCACTGAAGCTTTCTTT. It yields the protein CASSPQRGGATEAFF.

J is TRBJ2-7 and V is TRBV5-1; possible D gene TRBD2, 6 bases. V shed 4 bases and J shed 0 bases, with 14 bases lying between them. CDR3 length: 15 amino acids. Germline assignment: CDR1 SGHRS and CDR2 YFSETQ. Here the CDR3 DNA reads TGCGCCAGCAGCCCGTCGGTAGCGGTCTCCTACGAGCAGTACTTC. As protein: CASSPSVAVSYEQYF. The whole variable domain, filled in from reference TRBV5-1 and TRBJ2-7, reads KAGVTQTPRYLIKTRGQQVTLSCSPISGHRSVSWYQQTPGQGLQFLFEYFSETQRNKGNFPGRFSGRQFSNSRSEMNVSTLELGDSALYLCASSPSVAVSYEQYFGPGTRLTVT.

This rearrangement joins TRBV19 to TRBJ1-2, with a tentative D call TRBD1 (5 bases). This CDR3 is built from 15 residues. The germline V gene has CDR1 LNHDA and CDR2 SQIVND (reference sequence). Deletions cut 5 bases from V and 4 bases from J, with 17 bases between. CDR3 amino acids: CASSVSPGTGYGYTF. The CDR3 DNA reads as TGTGCCAGTAGTGTTTCCCCCGGGACTGGCTATGGCTACACCTTC.

V and J are TRBV6-5 and TRBJ2-7, with D tentatively TRBD1 (5 bases). Trimming removed 6 bases at V and 0 bases at J, with 9 bases between. The length of the CDR3 is 13 residues. The germline V gene has CDR1 MNHEY and CDR2 SVGAGI. As DNA, the CDR3 is TGTGCCAGCAGACCAGGGATCTCCTACGAGCAGTACTTC. Residues: CASRPGISYEQYF.

This clone was detected only a few times. V is TRBV6-6 and J is TRBJ1-5; 8 bases agree with TRBD1. This CDR3 is 13 amino acids long. Germline V gene sequence: CDR1 MNHNY, CDR2 SVGAGI (reference sequence). Germline trimming cut 7 bases from V and 2 bases from J; bases unmatched to any gene: 1. In DNA form, the CDR3 reads TGTGCCAGCAAGACAGGGGGCAATCAGCCCCAGCATTTT. Protein product: CASKTGGNQPQHF.

The V call is TRBV5-4, the J call TRBJ2-4; D is perhaps TRBD1 (5 bases). This CDR3 has 13 amino acids. Germline lookup yields CDR1 SGHNT and CDR2 YYREEE (reference sequence). The V gene lost 1 base and the J gene lost 8 bases, with 10 bases spanning the gap. The CDR3, as DNA: TGTGCCAGCAGCTTGTCAACCAGGGACATTCAGTACTTC. Translating it yields CASSLSTRDIQYF.

This chain connects TRBV6-5 to TRBJ1-1; the D gene is possibly TRBD1 (5 bases). CDR3 length: 15 amino acids. Germline CDR1 MNHEY, CDR2 SVGAGI. The V end was cut by 2 bases, the J end by 4 bases, with 14 bases between. The CDR3 sequence: CASSYGAGGVTEAFF. Written as DNA, the CDR3 is TGTGCCAGCAGTTACGGGGCGGGGGGAGTCACTGAAGCTTTCTTT.

This chain links TRBV27 with TRBJ1-4; 7 positions match TRBD1. The CDR3 extends over 17 amino acids. Germline lookup yields CDR1 MNHEY and CDR2 SMNVEV (reference sequence). J gave up 5 bases and V 6 bases, and 15 bases lay outside the gene matches. This CDR3 reads CASSSLGTVPPNEKLFF. CDR3 bases: TGTGCCAGCAGCAGCCTCGGGACAGTGCCCCCGAATGAAAAACTGTTTTTT.

The chain joins TRBV2 to TRBJ2-7; TRBD1 matches 7 bases. Unmatched junction bases numbered 5, after V lost 6 bases and J lost 0 bases. CDR3 size: 14 residues. Per the germline V gene, CDR1 is SNHLY and CDR2 is FYNNEI. The CDR3 DNA is TGTGCCAGCAGCTTCCGGGACAGCTCCTACGAGCAGTACTTC. This encodes CASSFRDSSYEQYF.

In this sample, this clone turned up once. The chain carries TRBV5-6 and TRBJ2-1; 7 bases match TRBD1. Germline trimming cut 5 bases from V and 0 bases from J; bases unmatched to any gene: 5. This CDR3 contains 15 residues. Germline V gene data show CDR1 as SGHDT and CDR2 as YYEEEE. CDR3 sequence reads: CASSPGTASYNEQFF. DNA of the CDR3: TGTGCCAGCAGTCCCGGGACAGCCTCCTACAATGAGCAGTTCTTC.

The gene calls are TRBV12-5 and TRBJ2-3; 8 bases line up with TRBD1. The CDR3 contains 14 residues. V dropped 5 bases and J dropped 4; count of bases not matched to a gene: 5. Per the germline V gene, CDR1 is LGHNT and CDR2 is FRNRAP. DNA of the CDR3: TGTGCTAGTGGTCCCGGACAGGGCGCAGATACGCAGTATTTT. As protein: CASGPGQGADTQYF.

The rearrangement uses TRBV6-5 and TRBJ2-7, with D possibly matching TRBD1 (5 bases). Germline CDR1 and CDR2: MNHEY and SVGAGI. Trimming pared 6 bases from V and 0 bases from J, leaving 12 bases between. The CDR3 is 14 amino acids. For the CDR3, the DNA is TGTGCCAGCAGCCCCACGACAGCCTCCTACGAGCAGTACTTC. Encoded protein: CASSPTTASYEQYF.

The V call is TRBV6-8, the J call TRBJ2-3, with D possibly matching TRBD1 (5 bases). V was clipped by 7 bases and J by 6 bases, with 5 bases between them. This CDR3 region has 10 residues. CDR1 and CDR2 (germline): MNHGY, SAAAGT. CDR3 residues: CASKGDTQYF. The CDR3 coding sequence is TGTGCCAGCAAGGGGGATACGCAGTATTTT.

The CDR3 nucleotides read TGTGCCAGCTTAGGGCGGGGGGATGGCTACACCTTC. It codes for CASLGRGDGYTF. The genes are TRBV6-5 and TRBJ1-2, with TRBD1 as a possible D gene (5 bases). V lost 8 bases, J lost 6 bases, and 13 bases lay in between. This CDR3 is 12 amino acids long. CDR1 and CDR2 from the germline V gene are MNHEY and SVGAGI.